This TCR beta chain originates from a study of cytomegalovirus exposure and HLA in healthy donors. Study summary: An earlier analysis identified 110 million or so unique TCR beta sequences in some 180 million T cells.

From germline, CDR1 is SEHNR and CDR2 FQNEAQ (reference sequence). This CDR3 has 15 residues. The junction had 5 bases not matched to a gene; V was cut back by 5 bases and J by 3 bases. The sample holds one count of this clone. Its antigen is undetermined. 13 Jbeta primers and 60 Vbeta primers were used for the PCR. The method was immunoSEQ multiplex PCR; TCRdb's version includes in-frame clones alone and lacks a portion of them. This sample carries some 200,000 clones, over 65% of them seen once, and the ten largest clones take roughly 0.1%. The study's findings and limits: Later analysis identified 16,951 TCR beta sequences associated with HLA alleles, using a false discovery rate threshold of 0.05.

This rearrangement joins TRBV7-9 to TRBJ2-1, with 9 bases fitting TRBD1. The specimen was PBMCs. The sequence came from a boy aged 2 to 9 in good health and CMV-seronegative. The CDR3 is CASSPGDRVYNEQFF. The CDR3 DNA follows: TGTGCCAGCAGCCCCGGGGACAGGGTCTACAATGAGCAGTTCTTC. Full variable domain (rest looked up from reference TRBV7-9 and TRBJ2-1): DTGVSQNPRHKITKRGQNVTFRCDPISEHNRLYWYRQTLGQGPEFLTYFQNEAQLEKSRLLSDRFSAERPKGSFSTLEIQRTEQGDSAMYLCASSPGDRVYNEQFFGPGTRLTVL.